This TCR beta chain was captured in a study of CD8 T cells in ankylosing spondylitis. This clonotype was found many times. Trimming pared 3 bases from V and 1 base from J, leaving 12 bases between. The germline CDR1 and CDR2 sequences are SGHRS and YFSETQ. The CDR3 is made up of 15 amino acids. TCRdb fed the 5' RACE reads into MiXCR, producing one record per CDR3 protein. Of 200,000 to 250,000 distinct CDR3 sequences in the sample, roughly a tenth were seen once. The TCR was taken from a male donor with ankylosing spondylitis or in good health (not recorded which). The sequenced sample was blood, either unsorted or a sorted T cell fraction (not recorded which). The chain couples TRBV5-1 to TRBJ2-3; possible D gene TRBD2, 5 bases. The CDR3: CASSSPTGGTDTQYF. The CDR3 DNA sequence: TGCGCCAGCAGCTCTCCGACCGGGGGCACAGATACGCAGTATTTT.